The source of this T cell receptor (beta chain) is a study of control samples from healthy donors and cancer patients. Assay: immunoSEQ multiplex PCR; the TCRdb copy retains only in-frame clones and omits some. The sample lists roughly 130,000 clones; about 88% were seen once. This CDR3 comprises 17 residues. Trimming shortened V by 0 bases and J by 7 bases, and 16 bases separated the two germline ends. Per germline, CDR1 LNHDA and CDR2 SQIVND (reference sequence). The source of this sequence is a man aged 45 to 65 in good health. The sequencing input was blood. This chain links TRBV19 with TRBJ1-6; D not resolved. The CDR3 region has the DNA TGTGCCAGTAGTATAGATGATTTGCCAGGTCGCAATTCACCCCTCCACTTT. Protein sequence: CASSIDDLPGRNSPLHF.